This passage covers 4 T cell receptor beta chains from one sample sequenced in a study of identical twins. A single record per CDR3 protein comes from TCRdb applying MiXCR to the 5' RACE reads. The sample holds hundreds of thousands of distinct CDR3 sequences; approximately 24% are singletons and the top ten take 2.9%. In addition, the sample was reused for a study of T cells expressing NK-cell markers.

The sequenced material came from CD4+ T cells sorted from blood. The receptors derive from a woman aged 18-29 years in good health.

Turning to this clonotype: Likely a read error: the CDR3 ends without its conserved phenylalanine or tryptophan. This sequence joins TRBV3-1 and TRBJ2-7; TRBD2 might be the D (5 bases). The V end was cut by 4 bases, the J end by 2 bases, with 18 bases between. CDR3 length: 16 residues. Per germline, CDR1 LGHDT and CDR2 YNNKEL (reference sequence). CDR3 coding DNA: TGTGCCAGCAGCCGGGCCCCAAGAGGGAGAACCTACGAGCAGTACATC. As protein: CASSRAPRGRTYEQYI.

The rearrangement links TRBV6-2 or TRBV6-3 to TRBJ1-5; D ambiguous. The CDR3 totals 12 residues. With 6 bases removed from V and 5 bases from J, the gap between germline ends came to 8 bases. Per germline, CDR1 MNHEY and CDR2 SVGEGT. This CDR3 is CASREDYQPQHF. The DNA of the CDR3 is TGTGCCAGCAGGGAAGATTATCAGCCCCAGCATTTT.

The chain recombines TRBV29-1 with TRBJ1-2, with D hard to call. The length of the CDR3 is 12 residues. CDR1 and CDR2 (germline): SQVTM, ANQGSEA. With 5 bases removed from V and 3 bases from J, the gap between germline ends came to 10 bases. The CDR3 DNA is TGCAGCGTTCGGAGACCTGACTATGGCTACACCTTC. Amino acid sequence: CSVRRPDYGYTF. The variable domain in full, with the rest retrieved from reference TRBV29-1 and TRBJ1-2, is SAVISQKPSRDICQRGTSLTIQCQVDSQVTMMFWYRQQPGQSLTLIATANQGSEATYESGFVIDKFPISRPNLTFSTLTVSNMSPEDSSIYLCSVRRPDYGYTFGSGTRLTVV.

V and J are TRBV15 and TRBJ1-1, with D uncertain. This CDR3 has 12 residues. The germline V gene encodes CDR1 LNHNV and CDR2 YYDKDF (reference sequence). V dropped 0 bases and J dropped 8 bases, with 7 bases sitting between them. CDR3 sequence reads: CATSRDGREAFF. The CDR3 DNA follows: TGTGCCACCAGCAGAGATGGCAGGGAAGCTTTCTTT.